These 5 T cell receptor beta chains originate from one sample sequenced in a study of T cells in Graves' hyperthyroidism and ophthalmopathy. Regions amplified from RNA transcripts were the TCR beta CDR3 regions. The primer set for the first-round RT-PCR of the TCR CDR3 was HTBI. In TCRdb, the multiplex PCR reads were re-called with MiXCR into one record per CDR3 protein. Of around 360,000 distinct CDR3 sequences listed, 13% to 15% were seen once; the top ten hold roughly a fifth. The specimen sequenced was blood. The source of these receptors is a woman in her fifties or sixties with Graves' ophthalmopathy.

This chain connects TRBV6-1 to TRBJ2-5, with 8 positions matching TRBD1. The trim removed 6 bases at V and 4 bases at J, leaving 19 bases unmatched. The CDR3 loop spans 18 amino acids. Germline V gene data show CDR1 as MNHNS and CDR2 as SASEGT. This chain's CDR3 is CASSLSRAGGAPIETQYF. Here the CDR3 DNA reads TGTGCCAGCAGCCTGAGCAGGGCAGGGGGCGCTCCTATAGAGACCCAGTACTTC.

This clonotype showed up just a few times. The chain uses TRBV19 and TRBJ1-2; TRBD1 agrees at 7 bases. J lost 5 bases, V lost 7 bases, and 13 bases had no gene match. The CDR3 has 15 residues. Germline CDR1 and CDR2: LNHDA and SQIVND (reference sequence). CDR3 sequence (DNA): TGTGCCAGTACCACGGAACCGGGACAGCCATATGGCTACACCTTC. It translates to CASTTEPGQPYGYTF.

This clonotype was detected a few times. The CDR3 protein is CASGLGLGYGYTF. CDR3 coding DNA: TGTGCTAGTGGTTTGGGCCTTGGCTATGGCTACACCTTC. The rearrangement links TRBV12-5 to TRBJ1-2, with unresolved D. Trimming shortened V by 1 base and J by 4 bases, and 7 bases separated the two germline ends. This CDR3 has 13 residues. Germline V CDR1 and CDR2: LGHNT, FRNRAP.

This clonotype was picked up a small number of times. V usage is TRBV20-1 and J usage is TRBJ2-1; D remains ambiguous. Trimming cost V 0 bases and J 9 bases, with 15 bases left between them. Germline V gene lookup returns CDR1 DFQATT and CDR2 SNEGSKA (reference sequence). This CDR3 is built from 14 residues. CDR3 loop: CSARDVAPRLEQFF. The CDR3 nucleotides read TGCAGTGCTAGAGATGTAGCTCCGCGCCTTGAGCAGTTCTTC.

This clonotype was counted many times. V is TRBV3-1 and J is TRBJ2-1; no firm D call. The CDR3 consists of 15 residues. Germline assignment: CDR1 LGHDT and CDR2 YNNKEL (reference sequence). V lost 0 bases and J 2 bases, leaving 8 bases between the germline ends. CDR3 sequence reads: CASSQDATAYNEQFF. The CDR3 DNA reads TGTGCCAGCAGCCAAGATGCCACAGCCTACAATGAGCAGTTCTTC.